This TCR beta chain comes out of a study of T cells in localized non-small cell lung cancer. Study results and caveats: A median of approximately 57 clones ranked among the top 100 in tumor appeared in adjacent lung. Only one tumor region went through sequencing, so heterogeneity may still be there.

With regard to this clone: Its matching antigen is unknown.

Produced via immunoSEQ multiplex PCR; TCRdb's table is partial and in-frame only. The sample has about 70,000 clones; approximately 84% are singletons. The germline V gene has CDR1 LNHDA and CDR2 SQIVND (reference sequence). The CDR3 loop spans 12 amino acids. The ends were cut back, 1 base at V and 2 bases at J, with 2 bases in the middle. This chain joins TRBV19 and TRBJ2-5; D unresolved. The origin of this receptor is a female donor aged 60 or older with stage I lung adenocarcinoma. The specimen comprised peripheral blood, sampled before any cancer treatment. CDR3 loop: CASSIGQETQYF. The CDR3 nucleotides read TGTGCCAGTAGTATAGGACAAGAGACCCAGTACTTC.